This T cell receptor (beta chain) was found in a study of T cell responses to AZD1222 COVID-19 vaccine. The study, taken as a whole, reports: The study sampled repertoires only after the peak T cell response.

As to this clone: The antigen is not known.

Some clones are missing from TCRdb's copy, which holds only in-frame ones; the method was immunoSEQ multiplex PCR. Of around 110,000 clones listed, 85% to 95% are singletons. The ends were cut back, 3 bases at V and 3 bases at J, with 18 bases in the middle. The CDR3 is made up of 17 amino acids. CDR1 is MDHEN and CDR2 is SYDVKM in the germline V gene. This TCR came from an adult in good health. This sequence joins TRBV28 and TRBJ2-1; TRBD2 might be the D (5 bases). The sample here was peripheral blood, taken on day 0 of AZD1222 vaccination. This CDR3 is CASSFWGIARSYNEQFF. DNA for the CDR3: TGTGCCAGCAGTTTCTGGGGTATAGCGCGCAGCTACAATGAGCAGTTCTTC.